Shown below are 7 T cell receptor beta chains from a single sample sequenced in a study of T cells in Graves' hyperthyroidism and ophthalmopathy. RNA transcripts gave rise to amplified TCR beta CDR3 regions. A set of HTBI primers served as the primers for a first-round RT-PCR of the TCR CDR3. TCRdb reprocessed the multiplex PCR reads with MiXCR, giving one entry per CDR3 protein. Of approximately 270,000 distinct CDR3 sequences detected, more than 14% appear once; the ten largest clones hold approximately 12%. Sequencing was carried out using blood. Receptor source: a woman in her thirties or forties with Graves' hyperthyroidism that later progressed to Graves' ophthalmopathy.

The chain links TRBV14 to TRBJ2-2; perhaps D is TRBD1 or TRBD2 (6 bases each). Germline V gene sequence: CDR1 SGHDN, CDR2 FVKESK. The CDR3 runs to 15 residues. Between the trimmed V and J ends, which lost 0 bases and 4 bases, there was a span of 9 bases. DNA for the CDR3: TGTGCCAGCAGCCAAGAATGGGGGGCCACCGGGGAGCTGTTTTTT. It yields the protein CASSQEWGATGELFF.

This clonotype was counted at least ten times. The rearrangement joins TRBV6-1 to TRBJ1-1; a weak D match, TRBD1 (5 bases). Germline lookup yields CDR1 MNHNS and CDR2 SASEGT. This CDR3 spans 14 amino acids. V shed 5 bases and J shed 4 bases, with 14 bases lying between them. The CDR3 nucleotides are TGTGCCAGCAGTTTTGGGGAAGGGACCACTGAAGCTTTCTTT. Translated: CASSFGEGTTEAFF.

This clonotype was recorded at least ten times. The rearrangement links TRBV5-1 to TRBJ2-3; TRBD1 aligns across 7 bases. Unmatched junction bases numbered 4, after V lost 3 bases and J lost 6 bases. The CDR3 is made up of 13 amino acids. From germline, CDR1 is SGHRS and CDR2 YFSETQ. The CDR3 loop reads CASSSTGADTQYF. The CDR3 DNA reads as TGCGCCAGCAGCTCCACAGGGGCCGATACGCAGTATTTT.

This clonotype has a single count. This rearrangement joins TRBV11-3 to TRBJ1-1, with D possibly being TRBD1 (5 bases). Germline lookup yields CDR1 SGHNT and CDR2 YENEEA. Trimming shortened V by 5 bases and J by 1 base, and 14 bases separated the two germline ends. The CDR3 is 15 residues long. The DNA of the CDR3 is TGTGCCAGCAGCCTACATCAGACAGCGAACACTGAAGCTTTCTTT. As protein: CASSLHQTANTEAFF.

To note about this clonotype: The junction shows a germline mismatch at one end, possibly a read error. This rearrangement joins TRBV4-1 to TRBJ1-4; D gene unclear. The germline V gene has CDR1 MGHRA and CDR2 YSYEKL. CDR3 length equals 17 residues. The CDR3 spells CASSQVKGTAPNGKLFF. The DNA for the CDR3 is TGCGCCAGCAGCCAAGTGAAGGGCACCGCCCCTAATGGAAAACTGTTTTTT.

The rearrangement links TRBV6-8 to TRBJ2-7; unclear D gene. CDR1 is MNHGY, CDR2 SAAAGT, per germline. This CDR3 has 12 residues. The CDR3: CVSPPDPYEQYF. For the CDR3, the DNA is TGTGTCAGTCCGCCCGATCCCTACGAGCAGTACTTC.

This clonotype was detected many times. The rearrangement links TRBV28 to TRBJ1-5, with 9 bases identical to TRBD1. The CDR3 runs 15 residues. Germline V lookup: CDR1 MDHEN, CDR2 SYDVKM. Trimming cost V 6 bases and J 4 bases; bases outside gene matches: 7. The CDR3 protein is CASSLTGTGNQPQHF. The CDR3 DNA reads TGTGCCAGCAGCCTTACCGGGACAGGGAATCAGCCCCAGCATTTT. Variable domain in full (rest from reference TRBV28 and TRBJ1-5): DVKVTQSSRYLVKRTGEKVFLECVQDMDHENMFWYRQDPGLGLRLIYFSYDVKMKEKGDIPEGYSVSREKKERFSLILESASTNQTSMYLCASSLTGTGNQPQHFGDGTRLSIL.